Below, one TCR beta chain is given with its context. This CDR3 region has 15 residues. V lost 3 bases, J lost 3 bases, and 15 bases lay in between. The germline V gene encodes CDR1 SGHVS and CDR2 FQNEAQ. Sample-barcoded 5' priming and a J-beta primer mix drove a second PCR of about 7 to 12 cycles. Each CDR3 protein is one row after TCRdb ran MiXCR on the 5' RACE reads. The sample has 1.5 million to 2 million distinct CDR3 sequences, roughly 30% seen once. This entry comes from a study of blood T cells in healthy people across ages. The chain carries TRBV7-8 and TRBJ2-7, with D perhaps being TRBD1 or TRBD2 (5 bases each). The sequence was collected from a woman in her twenties or thirties in good health. The sequenced sample consisted of blood. CDR3 coding DNA: TGTGCCAGCAGCTTTGAGGGACGCGGCAACTACGAGCAGTACTTC. Translating gives CASSFEGRGNYEQYF.